The next 2 T cell receptor beta chains were all read from a single sample in a study of cytomegalovirus exposure and HLA in healthy donors. The PCR used 60 Vbeta and 13 Jbeta primers. Profiled with immunoSEQ multiplex PCR; TCRdb holds only in-frame clones, not every one. The sample has 130,000 or so clones, and its top ten clones hold 2% to 2.5%. Sequenced: PBMCs. These receptors were collected from a woman between 18 and 30 years old in good health and CMV-seronegative.

The DNA of the CDR3 is TGCAGCGTTGGGCAGGGAGGCACTGAAGCTTTCTTT. As protein: CSVGQGGTEAFF. The chain recombines TRBV29-1 with TRBJ1-1, with a possible D match to TRBD1 (5 bases). Trimming took off 4 bases at V and 4 bases at J, with 10 bases between the two ends. The germline CDR1 and CDR2 sequences are SQVTM and ANQGSEA. This CDR3 has 12 residues.

The J gene is TRBJ2-1, the V gene TRBV4-2, with a tentative D call TRBD2 (6 bases). The CDR3 has 15 amino acids. V was clipped by 5 bases and J by 4 bases, with 15 bases between them. Looked up from germline, CDR1 is LGHNA and CDR2 is YNFKEQ. CDR3 sequence reads: CASSGGTGTYNEQFF. The DNA for the CDR3 is TGTGCCAGCAGCGGGGGGACTGGGACTTACAATGAGCAGTTCTTC.